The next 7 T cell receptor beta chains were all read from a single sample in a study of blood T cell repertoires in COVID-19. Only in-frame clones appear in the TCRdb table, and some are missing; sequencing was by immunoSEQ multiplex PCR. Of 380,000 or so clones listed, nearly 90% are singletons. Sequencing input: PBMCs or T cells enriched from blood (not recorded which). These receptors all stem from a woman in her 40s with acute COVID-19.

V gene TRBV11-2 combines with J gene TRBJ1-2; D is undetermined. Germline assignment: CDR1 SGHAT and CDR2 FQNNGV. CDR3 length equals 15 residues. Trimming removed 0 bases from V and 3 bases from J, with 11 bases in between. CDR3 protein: CASSLDGIGDYGYTF. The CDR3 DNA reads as TGTGCCAGCAGCTTAGACGGTATCGGTGACTATGGCTACACCTTC.

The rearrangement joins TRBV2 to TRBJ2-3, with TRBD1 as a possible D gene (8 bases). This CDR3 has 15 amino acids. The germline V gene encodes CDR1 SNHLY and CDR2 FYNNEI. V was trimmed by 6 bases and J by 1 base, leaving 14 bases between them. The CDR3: CASRPTGGGTDTQYF. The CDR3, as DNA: TGTGCCAGCAGACCAACAGGGGGGGGCACAGATACGCAGTATTTT.

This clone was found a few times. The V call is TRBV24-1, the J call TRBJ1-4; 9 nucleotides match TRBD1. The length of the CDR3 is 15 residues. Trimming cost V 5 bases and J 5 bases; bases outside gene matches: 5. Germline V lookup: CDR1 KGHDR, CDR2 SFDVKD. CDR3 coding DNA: TGTGCCACCAGTGTCCAGACAGGGGGGAATGAAAAACTGTTTTTT. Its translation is CATSVQTGGNEKLFF.

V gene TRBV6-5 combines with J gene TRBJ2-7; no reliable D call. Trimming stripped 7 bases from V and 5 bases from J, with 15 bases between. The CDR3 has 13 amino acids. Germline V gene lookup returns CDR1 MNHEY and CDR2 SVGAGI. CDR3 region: CASKRFAMDEQYF. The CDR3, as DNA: TGTGCCAGCAAGAGGTTTGCAATGGACGAGCAGTACTTC.

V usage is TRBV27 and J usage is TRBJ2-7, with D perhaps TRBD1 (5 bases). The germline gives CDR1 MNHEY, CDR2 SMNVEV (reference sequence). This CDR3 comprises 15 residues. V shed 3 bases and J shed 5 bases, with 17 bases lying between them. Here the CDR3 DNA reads TGTGCCAGCAGTTTTGGGGTCAGGGCGTTCGACGAGCAGTACTTC. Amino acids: CASSFGVRAFDEQYF.

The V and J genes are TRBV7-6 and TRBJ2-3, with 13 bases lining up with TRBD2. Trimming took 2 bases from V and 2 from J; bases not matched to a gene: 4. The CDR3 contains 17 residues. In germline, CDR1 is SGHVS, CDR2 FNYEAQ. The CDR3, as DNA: TGTGCCAGCAGCTTAATGACTAGCGGGGGGATCACAGATACGCAGTATTTT. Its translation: CASSLMTSGGITDTQYF.

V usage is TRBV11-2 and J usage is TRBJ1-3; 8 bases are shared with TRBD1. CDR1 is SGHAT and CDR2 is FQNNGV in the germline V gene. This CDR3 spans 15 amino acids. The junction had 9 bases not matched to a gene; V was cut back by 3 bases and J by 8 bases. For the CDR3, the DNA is TGTGCCAGCAGCTTGGGGCAGGGGGCCGTGTACACCATATATTTT. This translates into CASSLGQGAVYTIYF.